The next 9 T cell receptor beta chains were all read from a single sample in a study of human T cells and chemical hapten exposure. From the RACE reads, TCRdb called clonotypes with MiXCR, one entry per CDR3 protein. The sample includes 30,000 to 40,000 distinct CDR3 sequences, roughly 7.6% of them seen just once. Time point specified: pre-sensitization, week 0. Treatment of the sample: therapeutic diphenylcyclopropenone sensitization with weekly scalp DPC. This specimen was whole blood, taken in connection with sensitization to the hapten diphenylcyclopropenone (DPC). These receptors came from a woman aged 45-59 years with alopecia areata. Some clones in this sample may be carry-over from other donors' samples.

In this sample, this clonotype turned up many times. This chain uses TRBV7-2 with TRBJ2-3; no firm D call. The CDR3 runs to 16 residues. Germline loops: CDR1 SGHTA, CDR2 FQGNSA. V was shortened by 6 bases and J by 4 bases, with 20 bases between the two germline ends. CDR3 sequence (DNA): TGTGCCAGCAGTCCTCTTCGGCCCGCTCCATCAGATACGCAGTATTTT. Translating gives CASSPLRPAPSDTQYF.

V gene TRBV4-2 combines with J gene TRBJ2-7, with D perhaps TRBD2 (5 bases). The CDR3 has 15 residues. The ends were cut back, 2 bases at V and 7 bases at J, with 18 bases in the middle. The germline V gene encodes CDR1 LGHNA and CDR2 YNFKEQ. The CDR3, as DNA: TGTGCCAGCAGCCAAAAAACAGCGGTCGCCGATGAGCAGTACTTC. It yields the protein CASSQKTAVADEQYF.

Many counts were recorded for this clonotype. The DNA for the CDR3 is TGTGCCAGCAGTTTGGGGGGCGCCCCTGGAAACACCATATATTTT. Translating gives CASSLGGAPGNTIYF. The chain employs TRBV12-3 or TRBV12-4 and TRBJ1-3, with TRBD1 as a possible D gene (6 bases). Trimming removed 3 bases from V and 2 bases from J, with 11 bases in between. This CDR3 is built from 15 residues.

This clonotype came up many times. The J gene is TRBJ2-7, the V gene TRBV18; TRBD1 matches 7 bases. This CDR3 has 15 amino acids. Losses at the gene ends were 2 bases for V and 7 bases for J; bases not matched to a gene: 11. The germline CDR1 and CDR2 sequences are KGHSH and LQKENI. The DNA for the CDR3 is TGTGCCAGCTCACCATACCGGGACAGTCTTGGGGAGCAGTACTTC. Translating gives CASSPYRDSLGEQYF. Variable domain in full (rest from reference TRBV18 and TRBJ2-7): NAGVMQNPRHLVRRRGQEARLRCSPMKGHSHVYWYRQLPEEGLKFMVYLQKENIIDESGMPKERFSAEFPKEGPSILRIQQVVRGDSAAYFCASSPYRDSLGEQYFGPGTRLTVT.

This clonotype was counted between two and nine times. The chain uses TRBV14 and TRBJ1-3; 8 nucleotides align to TRBD1. The CDR3 spans 15 residues. The germline gives CDR1 SGHDN, CDR2 FVKESK. V was clipped by 5 bases and J by 2 bases; unmatched bases: 5. The DNA of the CDR3 is TGTGCCAGCAGCACACGACAGGGGACTGGAAACACCATATATTTT. It is translated as CASSTRQGTGNTIYF.

The chain employs TRBV7-6 and TRBJ2-2, with a weak D call TRBD2 (5 bases). This CDR3 region has 14 residues. Trimming left V 0 bases short and J 7 bases short, with 9 bases between. Per germline, CDR1 SGHVS and CDR2 FNYEAQ. The CDR3 region is CASSLALVGGELFF. CDR3 DNA: TGTGCCAGCAGCTTAGCACTAGTCGGCGGGGAGCTGTTTTTT. Full variable domain (outside the CDR3, taken from reference TRBV7-6 and TRBJ2-2): GAGVSQSPRYKVTKRGQDVALRCDPISGHVSLYWYRQALGQGPEFLTYFNYEAQQDKSGLPNDRFSAERPEGSISTLTIQRTEQRDSAMYRCASSLALVGGELFFGEGSRLTVL.

This clonotype was seen at least ten times. The chain carries TRBV20-1 and TRBJ1-5; D is unclear. Trimming cost V 3 bases and J 2 bases, with 8 bases left between them. The CDR3 is 13 residues long. CDR1 and CDR2 from the germline V gene are DFQATT and SNEGSKA (reference sequence). CDR3 bases: TGCAGTGCTAGGGAGGTGCGCAATCAGCCCCAGCATTTT. It codes for CSAREVRNQPQHF.

The chain employs TRBV18 and TRBJ2-3, with 10 bases fitting TRBD2. This CDR3 is 16 amino acids long. CDR1 and CDR2 (germline): KGHSH, LQKENI. With V trimmed by 1 base and J by 4 bases, 5 bases remained unmatched. This CDR3 is CASSPRPAGGADTQYF. The DNA for the CDR3 is TGTGCCAGCTCACCACGGCCAGCGGGAGGGGCAGATACGCAGTATTTT.

This clonotype was detected only a few times. This chain connects TRBV20-1 to TRBJ2-3; 12 nucleotides agree with TRBD1. This CDR3 is built from 15 residues. Germline V gene data show CDR1 as DFQATT and CDR2 as SNEGSKA (reference sequence). V lost 6 bases, J lost 6 bases, and 10 bases stayed unmatched. The CDR3 loop is CSALPGQGARDTQYF. The CDR3 DNA reads as TGCAGTGCCCTGCCGGGACAGGGGGCAAGGGATACGCAGTATTTT.